This entry concerns a single T cell receptor (beta chain). Its cognate antigen is unknown. Both 60 Vbeta primers and 13 Jbeta primers went into the PCR. How the authors handled the data: An analysis performed later counted roughly 79 million unique TCR beta chains (roughly 11 million of them shared). Sequencing used immunoSEQ multiplex PCR; TCRdb keeps in-frame clones, though not all of them. The D gene and trimming were derived from the DNA, and the V and J assignments and clone size from that table. The sample has approximately 110,000 clones, 60% to 85% seen once. These data are taken from a study of cytomegalovirus exposure and HLA in healthy donors. Study details: Among roughly 180 million T cells, an earlier analysis found roughly 120 million unique TCR beta sequences. Study-wide results and limits: Data from an earlier analysis indicated that most TCR beta V segments were productive either about 90% or about 30% of the time. In a later analysis, several top co-occurrence clusters appeared linked to parvovirus B19, influenza, CMV and Epstein-Barr virus.

Source material: PBMCs. The receptor was isolated from a female donor in good health and CMV-seropositive.

CDR3 nucleotides: TGTGCCAGCAGCCCAAGAGCAGGGCGGGAGGGCCTTGGCGGGGAGCTGTTTTTT. Encoded protein: CASSPRAGREGLGGELFF. The chain uses TRBV4-2 and TRBJ2-2, with 9 bases aligning to TRBD2. V trimming: 4 bases; J trimming: 7 bases; junction bases outside the gene matches: 16. The CDR3 has 18 residues. Germline-derived CDR1 and CDR2 are LGHNA and YNFKEQ.